Listed here are 5 T cell receptor beta chains from one sample, sequenced in a study of PD-1 blockade in mismatch repair-deficient tumors. The table came from immunoSEQ multiplex PCR; TCRdb's copy has only in-frame clones and leaves some out. Of about 79,000 clones in the sample, roughly 80% are singletons; the top ten hold approximately 5%. The specimen comprised peripheral blood, sampled 44 weeks after starting pembrolizumab. The source is an adult with mismatch repair-deficient cancer.

This chain uses TRBV29-1 with TRBJ1-1; D remains ambiguous. Germline CDR1 SQVTM, CDR2 ANQGSEA. This CDR3 is 13 amino acids long. V was cut by 6 bases and J by 0 bases, with 11 bases left in between. The CDR3 DNA follows: TGCAGCGTCAAAAACGTCCTGAACACTGAAGCTTTCTTT. Its translation: CSVKNVLNTEAFF.

Worth noting for this clone: A much more abundant neighbour one base away suggests this may be a read error. The same CDR3 also results from other DNA sequences found in this sample. The J gene is TRBJ2-3, the V gene TRBV9; D unresolved. Trimming removed 0 bases from V and 0 bases from J, with 5 bases in between. This CDR3 has 14 residues. CDR1 is SGDLS, CDR2 YYNGEE, per germline. The CDR3 DNA is TGTGCCAGCAGCGTAGAGGGCAGCACAGATACGCAGTATTTT. As protein: CASSVEGSTDTQYF. The complete variable domain, with remaining parts taken from reference TRBV9 and TRBJ2-3, reads DSGVTQTPKHLITATGQRVTLRCSPRSGDLSVYWYQQSLDQGLQFLIQYYNGEERAKGNILERFSAQQFPDLHSELNLSSLELGDSALYFCASSVEGSTDTQYFGPGTRLTVL.

This clone was observed a handful of times. The chain is built from TRBV30 and TRBJ2-1; TRBD2 aligns across 11 bases. The ends lost 4 bases at V and 6 bases at J; junction bases unmatched: 5. Germline V gives CDR1 GTSNPN, CDR2 SVGIG (reference sequence). This CDR3 comprises 14 residues. For the CDR3, the DNA is TGTGCCTGGACCCTAGCGGGAGGCACCAATGAGCAGTTCTTC. Encoded protein: CAWTLAGGTNEQFF.

The chain carries TRBV27 and TRBJ2-1; D tentatively fits TRBD1 or TRBD2 (5 bases each). The CDR3 has 15 amino acids. V lost 3 bases and J lost 5, with 14 bases in between. Germline CDR1 and CDR2: MNHEY and SMNVEV (reference sequence). CDR3: CASSFGGWGNNEQFF. CDR3 sequence (DNA): TGTGCCAGCAGTTTTGGGGGTTGGGGGAACAATGAGCAGTTCTTC.

The chain links TRBV7-9 to TRBJ2-3; D could derive from TRBD1 or TRBD2 (6 bases each). The V and J ends lost 6 bases and 6 bases respectively, with 25 bases between them. This CDR3 is built from 17 residues. CDR1 is SEHNR, CDR2 FQNEAQ, per germline (reference sequence). The CDR3 coding sequence is TGTGCCAGCAGGCTTATGCCCAGGGGAGGCTACCCGGATACGCAGTATTTT. Translation: CASRLMPRGGYPDTQYF.